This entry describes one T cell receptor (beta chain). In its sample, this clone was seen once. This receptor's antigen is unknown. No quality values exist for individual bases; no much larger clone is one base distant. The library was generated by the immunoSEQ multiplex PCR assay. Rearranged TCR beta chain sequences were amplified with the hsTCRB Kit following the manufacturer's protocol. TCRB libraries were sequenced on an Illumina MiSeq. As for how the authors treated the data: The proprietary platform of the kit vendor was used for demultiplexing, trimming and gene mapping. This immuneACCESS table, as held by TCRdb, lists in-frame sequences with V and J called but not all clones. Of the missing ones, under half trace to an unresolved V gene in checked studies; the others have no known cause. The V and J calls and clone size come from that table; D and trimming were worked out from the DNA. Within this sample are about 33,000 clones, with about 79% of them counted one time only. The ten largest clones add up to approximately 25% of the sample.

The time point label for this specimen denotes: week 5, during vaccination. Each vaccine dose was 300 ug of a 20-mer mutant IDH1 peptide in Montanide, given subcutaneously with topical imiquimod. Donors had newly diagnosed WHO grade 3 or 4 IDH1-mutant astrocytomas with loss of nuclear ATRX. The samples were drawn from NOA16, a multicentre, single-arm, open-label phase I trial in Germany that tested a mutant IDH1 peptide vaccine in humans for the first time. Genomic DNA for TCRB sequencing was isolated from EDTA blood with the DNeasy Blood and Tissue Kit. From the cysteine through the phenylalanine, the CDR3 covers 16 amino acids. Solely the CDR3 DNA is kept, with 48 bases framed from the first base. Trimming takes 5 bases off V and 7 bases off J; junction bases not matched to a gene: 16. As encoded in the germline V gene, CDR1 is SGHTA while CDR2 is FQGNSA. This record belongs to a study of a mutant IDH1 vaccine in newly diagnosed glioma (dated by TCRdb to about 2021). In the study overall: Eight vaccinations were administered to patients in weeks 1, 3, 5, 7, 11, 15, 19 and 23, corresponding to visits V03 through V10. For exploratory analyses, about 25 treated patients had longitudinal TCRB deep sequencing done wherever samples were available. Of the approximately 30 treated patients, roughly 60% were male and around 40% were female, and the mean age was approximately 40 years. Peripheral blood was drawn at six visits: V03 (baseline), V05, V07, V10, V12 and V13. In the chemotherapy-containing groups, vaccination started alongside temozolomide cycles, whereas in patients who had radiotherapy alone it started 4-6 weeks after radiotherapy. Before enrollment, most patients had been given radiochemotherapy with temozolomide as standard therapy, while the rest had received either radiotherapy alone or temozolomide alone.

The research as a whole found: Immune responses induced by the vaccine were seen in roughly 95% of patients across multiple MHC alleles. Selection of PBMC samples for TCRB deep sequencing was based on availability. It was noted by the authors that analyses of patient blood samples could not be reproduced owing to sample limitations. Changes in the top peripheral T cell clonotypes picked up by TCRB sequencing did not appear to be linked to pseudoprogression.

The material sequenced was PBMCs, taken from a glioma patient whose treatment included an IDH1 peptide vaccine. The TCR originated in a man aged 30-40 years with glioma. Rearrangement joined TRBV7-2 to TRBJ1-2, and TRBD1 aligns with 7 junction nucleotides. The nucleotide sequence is TGTGCCAGCAGCCTACCCCCAAGGGGGCCCGTTGGTGGCTACACCTTC. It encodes CASSLPPRGPVGGYTF.